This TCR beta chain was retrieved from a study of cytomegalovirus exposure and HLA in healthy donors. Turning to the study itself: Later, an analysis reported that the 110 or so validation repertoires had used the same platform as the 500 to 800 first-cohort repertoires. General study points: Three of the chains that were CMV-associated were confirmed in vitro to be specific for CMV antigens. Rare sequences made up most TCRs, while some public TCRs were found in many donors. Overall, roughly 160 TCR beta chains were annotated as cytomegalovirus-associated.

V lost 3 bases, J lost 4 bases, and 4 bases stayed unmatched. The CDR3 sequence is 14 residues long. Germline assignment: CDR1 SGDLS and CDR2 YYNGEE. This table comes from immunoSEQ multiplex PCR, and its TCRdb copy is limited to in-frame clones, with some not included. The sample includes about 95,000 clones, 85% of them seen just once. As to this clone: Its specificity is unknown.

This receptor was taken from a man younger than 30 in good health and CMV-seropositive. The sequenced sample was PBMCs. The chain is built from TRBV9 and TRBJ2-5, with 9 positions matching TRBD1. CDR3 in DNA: TGTGCCAGCAGCGCGGACAGGGGAGGAGAGACCCAGTACTTC. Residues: CASSADRGGETQYF.